Detailed here is one T cell receptor beta chain. Its antigen target is currently unknown. No base qualities exist here, and no much larger clone lies one base off it. This sample stems from a study of CD8 T cells in Susac syndrome (dated by TCRdb to the late 2010s). With respect to the entire study: The study used repertoire sequencing to test whether antigen drove CD8+ T cell activation and differentiation in Susac syndrome. The study at large found these results: The number of individuals in the TCR sequencing and HLA analysis was acknowledged as relatively small.

RNA was extracted using the RNeasy kit, and about 0.5 to 1 ug of the RNA was reverse transcribed with random hexamers. The immunoSEQ multiplex PCR assay, which covers 54 Vbeta and 13 Jbeta segments, was used to amplify TCR beta CDR3 regions. PCR amplification bias was corrected by using a synthetic template baseline for primer optimization and computational correction. The paper's data handling went like this. Reads were annotated to V, D and J genes according to IMGT and were analyzed with immunoSEQ Analyzer, with only productive sequences retained. To calculate clonality, Shannon entropy was normalized by log2 of the number of productive unique sequences and then subtracted from one. For each patient and control, public and private clones were evaluated within the 100 most prevalent clones. A clone was defined as Susac-specific if it was absent from the healthy and MS cohorts, from roughly 980 published viral clones and from other ImmuneACCESS disease sequences. Using fastp at Q25 and MiXCR, TCRdb reprocessed the public reads and kept productive beta chains. Under each unique CDR3 protein, matching rows form one entry showing the most common genes and DNA. The V and J calls were determined by TCRdb, not by the authors. For this sample there are about 200,000 distinct CDR3 sequences; 90% to 95% appear just once. The ten largest clones add up to about 0.09% of the sample.

V gives up 4 bases and J gives up 0 bases, and the segment between their germline ends measures 14 bases. CDR1 and CDR2, looked up from the germline V gene, are SGDLS and YYNGEE. The CDR3 covers 15 residues, taking in both the cysteine and the phenylalanine. The retained sequence is limited to the CDR3, 45 bases, with the frame set at the first base. Peripheral blood CD8+ and CD4+ T cells from healthy donors, Susac syndrome patients and multiple sclerosis patients were profiled by high-throughput TCR beta sequencing. The multiple sclerosis controls were treatment-naive patients whose relapsing-remitting disease, either stable or active, fulfilled the revised McDonald criteria. CD8+ TEMRA cells were enriched by FACS, while bulk CD8+ and CD4+ T cells were purified by magnetic negative isolation. Blood was collected in EDTA tubes and processed within 24 hours, with PBMCs isolated through density gradient centrifugation. PBMCs intended for TCR sequencing were cryopreserved in liquid nitrogen and were subsequently thawed in a 37 degrees C water bath. The sorted or isolated CD4+, CD8+ and CD8+ TEMRA cells reached a purity of at least 90%.

Sequencing was done on a sample of CD4+ T cells from PBMCs. The source is a human donor with multiple sclerosis. The rearrangement combines TRBV9 with TRBJ2-7, with TRBD1 as a weak D call on 5 bases. The CDR3 protein sequence reads: CASSRSRVTSYEQYF. The nucleotide sequence reads TGTGCCAGCAGCCGAAGCAGGGTCACCTCCTACGAGCAGTACTTC.